Presented here are 15 T cell receptor beta chains from one specimen sequenced in a study of T cell repertoires in cytomegalovirus infection. The antigens of these receptors remain unknown. TCRdb analysed the reads with MiXCR anew, one entry per CDR3 protein. The repertoire holds 110,000 or so distinct CDR3 sequences, with around 30% as singletons. The specimen comprised CD8+ T cells from cultured PBMCs, sampled from culture after CMV antigen stimulation. All receptors come from a human donor in good health (CMV status not recorded). Some clones in this sample may be carry-over from other donors' samples.

The V gene is TRBV12-3 or TRBV12-4, the J gene TRBJ1-4; 10 bases fit TRBD1. V trimming: 6 bases; J trimming: 14 bases; junction bases outside the gene matches: 3. The CDR3 covers 11 residues. The CDR3 DNA follows: TGTGCCAGCAGCGAGGACAGGGGGCTGTTTTTT. Its protein is CASSEDRGLFF.

This chain uses TRBV2 with TRBJ2-7; TRBD2 is a possible D gene (6 bases). Germline values: CDR1 SNHLY, CDR2 FYNNEI. This CDR3 contains 15 residues. The V end was cut by 2 bases, the J end by 3 bases, with 14 bases between. The CDR3 bases are TGTGCCAGCAGTGAATTAGGAGGGTGGGGCTACGAGCAGTACTTC. Protein sequence: CASSELGGWGYEQYF.

This clonotype has a single count. CDR3 coding DNA: TGTGCCAGCAGCTTAATTGGGGGCGCGGAGACCCAGTACTTC. Its protein is CASSLIGGAETQYF. The chain uses TRBV7-4 and TRBJ2-5; perhaps TRBD1 as D (6 bases). Germline V lookup: CDR1 SGHVT, CDR2 SQSDAQ. The V gene lost 2 bases and the J gene lost 5 bases, with 12 bases spanning the gap. The CDR3 is 14 amino acids.

The chain has TRBV7-2 and TRBJ2-7; TRBD1 might be the D (5 bases). The V gene lost 0 bases and the J gene lost 5 bases, with 11 bases spanning the gap. The CDR3 has 14 amino acids. The germline V gene encodes CDR1 SGHTA and CDR2 FQGNSA. In DNA form, the CDR3 reads TGTGCCAGCAGCTTAGCAGGGGCAGTCCACGAGCAGTACTTC. It translates to CASSLAGAVHEQYF.

This clonotype turned up a few times. The chain carries TRBV28 and TRBJ1-2; a weak D match, TRBD1 (6 bases). The CDR3 has 19 residues. Trimming removed 2 bases from V and 7 bases from J, with 29 bases in between. Per germline, CDR1 MDHEN and CDR2 SYDVKM. The CDR3 is CASSLPLLFGDRRRVGYTF. CDR3 DNA sequence: TGTGCCAGCAGTTTACCCCTGCTTTTCGGAGACAGGCGCCGGGTTGGCTACACCTTC.

This clonotype was counted only a few times. This chain links TRBV2 with TRBJ2-3, with a possible D match to TRBD2 (5 bases). Germline V gene lookup returns CDR1 SNHLY and CDR2 FYNNEI. Between the trimmed V and J ends, which lost 8 bases and 0 bases, there was a span of 9 bases. This CDR3 contains 13 residues. Written as DNA, the CDR3 is TGTGCCAGCGACTACAGAAGCACAGATACGCAGTATTTT. This encodes CASDYRSTDTQYF.

The chain joins TRBV19 to TRBJ2-7; TRBD1 might be the D (6 bases). V was shortened by 8 bases and J by 0 bases, with 14 bases between the two germline ends. The CDR3 runs 14 residues. CDR1 is LNHDA and CDR2 is SQIVND in the germline V gene (reference sequence). The CDR3 region is CASGTGTISYEQYF. The CDR3 nucleotides read TGTGCCAGTGGAACAGGGACCATCTCCTACGAGCAGTACTTC.

This clonotype turned up a few times. The rearrangement links TRBV4-1 to TRBJ1-1, with D perhaps matching TRBD1 (5 bases). This CDR3 contains 19 residues. Trimming took off 4 bases at V and 2 bases at J, with 26 bases between the two ends. Germline CDR1 reads MGHRA; CDR2 reads YSYEKL. CDR3 DNA sequence: TGCGCCAGCAGCCTCCGGCCCAGGGTGGGGAGTCAGGCTAACACTGAAGCTTTCTTT. Amino acid sequence: CASSLRPRVGSQANTEAFF.

The chain has TRBV7-6 and TRBJ2-5, with D unresolved. Germline V gene lookup returns CDR1 SGHVS and CDR2 FNYEAQ. The CDR3 spans 14 residues. Trimming left V 0 bases short and J 2 bases short, with 7 bases between. CDR3: CASSLAAAQETQYF. The CDR3 nucleotides are TGTGCCAGCAGCTTAGCGGCAGCTCAAGAGACCCAGTACTTC.

V and J are TRBV12-3 or TRBV12-4 and TRBJ2-7, with 7 bases aligning to TRBD1. This CDR3 has 15 residues. V lost 5 bases, J lost 5 bases, and 12 bases stayed unmatched. The CDR3 here is CASSDSGTDPHEQYF. The CDR3 bases are TGTGCCAGCAGTGATTCCGGGACAGACCCCCACGAGCAGTACTTC.

V usage is TRBV28 and J usage is TRBJ1-4; no firm D call. V lost 5 bases and J 1 base, leaving 14 bases between the germline ends. Germline V gene lookup returns CDR1 MDHEN and CDR2 SYDVKM. CDR3 length equals 16 residues. The CDR3 sequence is CASSGEPDETNEKLFF. The CDR3, as DNA: TGTGCCAGCAGTGGCGAGCCGGACGAAACTAATGAAAAACTGTTTTTT.

V usage is TRBV7-2 and J usage is TRBJ2-7; D unresolved. CDR3 length: 12 amino acids. Looked up from germline, CDR1 is SGHTA and CDR2 is FQGNSA. Between the trimmed V and J ends, which lost 6 bases and 3 bases, there was a span of 9 bases. CDR3 amino acids: CASRFPGYEQYF. In DNA, the CDR3 is TGTGCCAGCAGATTTCCCGGCTACGAGCAGTACTTC.

The sample holds a few counts of this clonotype. The chain joins TRBV6-1 to TRBJ1-5, with D possibly TRBD1 on 6 matching bases. This CDR3 has 18 amino acids. Germline V gene data show CDR1 as MNHNS and CDR2 as SASEGT. V was trimmed by 1 base and J by 3 bases, leaving 19 bases between them. The CDR3 region is CASSEGAYRVLDNQPQHF. The CDR3 DNA follows: TGTGCCAGCAGTGAAGGAGCCTACAGGGTTTTGGACAATCAGCCCCAGCATTTT.

The V and J genes are TRBV19 and TRBJ1-1; D unclear. Germline CDR1 reads LNHDA; CDR2 reads SQIVND (reference sequence). The CDR3 consists of 12 residues. V shed 7 bases and J shed 4 bases, with 10 bases lying between them. The CDR3 protein is CASMLRGTEAFF. The CDR3 DNA sequence: TGTGCCAGTATGCTACGGGGCACTGAAGCTTTCTTT.

This chain joins TRBV2 and TRBJ2-3, with D possibly called TRBD1 or TRBD2 (5 bases each). Germline CDR1 and CDR2: SNHLY and FYNNEI. V was clipped by 7 bases and J by 2 bases, with 19 bases between them. The CDR3 contains 16 residues. CDR3 in amino acids: CASTTGTAMSTDTQYF. The CDR3 DNA is TGTGCCAGCACCACCGGGACGGCTATGTCCACAGATACGCAGTATTTT.